The T cell receptor beta chain under discussion was sequenced for a study of shared clonotypes between healthy human individuals. The CDR3 runs 15 residues. Germline V gene data show CDR1 as SGDLS and CDR2 as YYNGEE. The ends lost 4 bases at V and 1 base at J; junction bases unmatched: 5. Sequencing used immunoSEQ multiplex PCR; TCRdb keeps in-frame clones, though not all of them. The table records about 450,000 clones, 70% to 80% of them present only once. The gene calls are TRBV9 and TRBJ2-3; TRBD2 agrees at 8 bases. The TCR originated in a woman aged 40 to 55 in good health. Some clones in this sample may be carry-over from other donors' samples. Sample: PBMCs. The CDR3 spells CASSPLAGGTDTQYF. The CDR3, as DNA: TGTGCCAGCAGCCCTCTAGCGGGCGGCACAGATACGCAGTATTTT. The whole variable domain, remainder taken from reference TRBV9 and TRBJ2-3, is DSGVTQTPKHLITATGQRVTLRCSPRSGDLSVYWYQQSLDQGLQFLIQYYNGEERAKGNILERFSAQQFPDLHSELNLSSLELGDSALYFCASSPLAGGTDTQYFGPGTRLTVL.